This TCR beta chain was observed in a study of T cell responses to AZD1222 COVID-19 vaccine (dated by TCRdb to about 2021). In the study overall: AZD1222 recipients whose second dose came at about 4 weeks and those whose second dose came at about 12 weeks were combined into one group, since spike-specific TCR depth and breadth did not differ between the two schedules. A total of over 230 trial participants underwent TCR sequencing, of whom about 200 had received two doses of AZD1222 and about 25 had received two doses of the MenACWY control vaccine. Trial participants were enrolled into age subgroups of 18-55, 56-69 and 70-plus years, which contained approximately 150, 28 and 58 TCR-sequenced participants, respectively. The research as a whole found: No day 14 peak-response samples were available, so repertoires were characterized only after the peak T cell response. Reportedly, close to half of the unique spike-specific TCRs recognized epitopes lying outside the regions that are mutated in the B.1.351 and B.1.1.7 variants. After two AZD1222 doses, both the breadth and the depth of spike-specific TCRs were significantly higher than at day 0 and than in MenACWY recipients. Only five or six AZD1222 recipients were SARS-CoV-2 seropositive at baseline, limiting conclusions about previously exposed vaccinees. Participants were mostly white British, with more females than males. The authors suggested clonal diversity may have been underestimated. Vaccine-associated CD4 TCRs spanned the whole spike protein, with dominant responses in regions 160-218 and 743-854. In the small 56-69-year group, the increase in depth fell short of significance, most likely because of low power.

The CDR3 regions of human TCRbeta chains were analyzed by immunosequencing. The paper's data handling went like this. TCRs in the repertoires were compared against a reference library of SARS-CoV-2-specific TCRs that had been generated with the MIRA antigen-specificity platform. Breadth meant the fraction of unique TCRs that were SARS-CoV-2-associated, whereas depth meant the fraction of total T cells that were SARS-CoV-2-associated. Each spike-specific TCR was assigned to its reactive spike region and to a CD4 or CD8 class using the MIRA data. Log10-transformed breadth and depth values were compared by one-way ANOVA with Sidak's multiple comparisons tests. TCRdb stores this immuneACCESS table with in-frame sequences only. Part of the clones is absent; in the studies checked, under half of the shortfall reflects unresolved V genes, and no reason is known for the rest. V, J and clone size reflect that table, while D and trimming were determined from the DNA. The sample records approximately 100,000 clones, 85% to 90% of which are singletons. Approximately 15% of the sample lies in the top ten.

Remarks on this clone: It has no known antigen specificity. Base qualities are not provided; no much larger clone lies one nucleotide away.

The time point label on this specimen signifies: baseline before first vaccination. Samples from vaccinated people were obtained from the UK trials COV001 and COV002, which included a single-blind randomized controlled phase 2/3 trial of AZD1222 (ChAdOx1 nCoV-19) in healthy adults. Trial participant PBMC samples were collected at day 0 and day 28 after the second dose for TCRbeta chain sequencing. The germline ends are 15 bases apart after V is trimmed by 8 bases and J by 3 bases. The CDR3, cysteine through phenylalanine, is 13 amino acids long. The only DNA kept is the CDR3, 39 bases in frame from the first base. The germline V gene provides CDR1 SQVTM and CDR2 ANQGSEA.

Rearrangement joined TRBV29-1 to TRBJ2-3; a weak D assignment points to TRBD2 (6 bases agree). Sequences were derived from peripheral blood, sampled on day 0 of AZD1222 vaccination. This receptor was taken from an adult in good health. The CDR3 has the sequence CSSRGGATDTQYF. The DNA reads TGCAGCTCCCGCGGAGGGGCGACAGATACGCAGTATTTT.